A selection of T cell receptor beta chains follows, all from one sample in a study of control samples from healthy donors and cancer patients. Produced via immunoSEQ multiplex PCR; TCRdb's table is partial and in-frame only. The sample carries under 150,000 clones, approximately 89% recorded once. The sequenced material came from PBMCs. Source of these receptors: a man aged 50 or older with head and neck cancer. Each CDR3 is given with its conserved first and last residue. A D gene is named only where the DNA matches it firmly. Not all rows give a size; the values are once, few, many and, for expanded clones, a class.

j_gene | abundance | v_gene | d_gene | CDR3aa | CDR3nt
TRBJ1-1 | NA | TRBV4-1 | NA | CASSQGSGTPEAFF | TGCGCCAGCAGCCAAGGGTCCGGAACCCCTGAAGCTTTCTTT
TRBJ2-5 | once | TRBV7-2 | NA | CASSLAGGRAETQYF | TGTGCCAGCAGCTTAGCGGGGGGCAGGGCCGAGACCCAGTACTTC
TRBJ1-1 | NA | TRBV7-9 | NA | CASSLRQVPEAFF | TGTGCCAGCAGCTTAAGACAGGTACCTGAAGCTTTCTTT
TRBJ2-1 | once | TRBV5-8 | NA | CASSSPNSYNEQFF | TGTGCCAGCAGCTCCCCTAACTCCTACAATGAGCAGTTCTTC
TRBJ2-7 | NA | TRBV5-1 | NA | CASSLRRESYEQYF | TGCGCCAGCAGCCTTCGACGGGAATCCTACGAGCAGTACTTC
TRBJ2-7 | NA | TRBV5-3 | NA | CARSLGPTYEQYF | TGTGCCAGAAGCTTGGGTCCCACCTACGAGCAGTACTTC
TRBJ2-7 | NA | TRBV6-8 | TRBD2 | CGEGAGLYEQYF | TGTGGAGAGGGAGCGGGGCTGTACGAGCAGTACTTC
TRBJ2-7 | NA | TRBV28 | NA | CASSGVNNYEQYF | TGTGCCAGCAGTGGGGTTAACAACTACGAGCAGTACTTC
TRBJ2-7 | NA | TRBV5-4 | NA | CASSLGVSAGQYF | TGTGCCAGCAGCTTGGGCGTCAGCGCTGGGCAGTACTTC
TRBJ1-2 | NA | TRBV19 | NA | CASSIAYQLSYGYTF | TGTGCCAGTAGTATTGCCTACCAACTGAGCTATGGCTACACCTTC
TRBJ1-1 | once | TRBV7-2 | NA | CASRPPPWNAAFF | TGTGCCAGCAGGCCCCCCCCGTGGAATGCGGCTTTCTTT
TRBJ1-2 | NA | TRBV6-2/TRBV6-3 | NA | CASSYSGTLIDYGYTF | TGTGCCAGCAGTTACTCCGGGACTCTCATCGACTATGGCTACACCTTC
TRBJ1-4 | NA | TRBV7-9 | TRBD1 | CASSPGQGWEKLFF | TGTGCCAGCAGCCCGGGACAGGGTTGGGAAAAACTGTTTTTT
TRBJ2-1 | NA | TRBV30 | TRBD2 | CAWHGTSGAHEQFF | TGTGCCTGGCACGGGACTAGCGGGGCCCATGAGCAGTTCTTC
TRBJ2-2 | NA | TRBV30 | NA | CAWSVGGTGELFF | TGTGCCTGGAGTGTGGGGGGAACCGGGGAGCTGTTTTTT
TRBJ2-7 | NA | TRBV6-5 | TRBD1 | CASSYLDRGYEQYF | TGTGCCAGCAGTTACTTGGACAGGGGGTACGAGCAGTACTTC
TRBJ2-2 | NA | TRBV10-1 | NA | CASSTTGNTGELFF | TGCGCCAGCAGTACTACAGGGAACACCGGGGAGCTGTTTTTT
TRBJ2-1 | NA | TRBV7-2 | NA | CASSLEGLSYNEQFF | TGTGCCAGCAGCTTAGAGGGCCTCTCCTACAATGAGCAGTTCTTC
TRBJ1-1 | NA | TRBV30 | NA | CAWSVGGTEAFF | TGTGCCTGGAGTGTAGGGGGCACTGAAGCTTTCTTT
TRBJ1-5 | NA | TRBV28 | NA | CASSLYAGLNQPQHF | TGTGCCAGCAGTTTATATGCAGGGCTCAATCAGCCCCAGCATTTT
TRBJ1-1 | NA | TRBV5-1 | TRBD1 | CASSFSTSRGGKAFF | TGCGCCAGCAGTTTTAGCACTTCCAGGGGGGGGAAAGCTTTCTTT
TRBJ1-6 | once | TRBV18 | TRBD1 | CASSSRTGWNSPLHF | TGTGCCAGCTCATCACGGACAGGGTGGAATTCACCCCTCCACTTT
TRBJ2-1 | many | TRBV10-1 | NA | CASRYPRVSYNEQFF | TGCGCCAGCAGGTATCCCCGGGTATCCTACAATGAGCAGTTCTTC
TRBJ1-2 | NA | TRBV7-2 | TRBD1 | CASSLAGTDNYGYTF | TGTGCCAGCAGCTTAGCGGGGACAGATAACTATGGCTACACCTTC
TRBJ2-7 | NA | TRBV19 | TRBD1 | CASSMPGTELYEQYF | TGTGCCAGTAGTATGCCCGGGACAGAGCTCTACGAGCAGTACTTC
TRBJ1-3 | NA | TRBV7-2 | NA | CASSLVSSNSGNTIYF | TGTGCCAGCAGCTTAGTAAGCAGCAACTCTGGAAACACCATATATTTT
TRBJ2-2 | NA | TRBV19 | NA | CASSINEAGELFF | TGTGCCAGTAGTATCAACGAGGCCGGGGAGCTGTTTTTT
TRBJ1-5 | NA | TRBV16 | NA | CASSQSGQGNQPQHF | TGTGCCAGCAGCCAATCCGGGCAGGGCAATCAGCCCCAGCATTTT
TRBJ1-1 | NA | TRBV2 | NA | CASGPDRSEAFF | TGTGCCAGCGGCCCAGACAGGTCCGAAGCTTTCTTT
TRBJ2-7 | NA | TRBV6-5 | TRBD1 | CASSYGTGVSYEQYF | TGTGCCAGCAGTTATGGGACAGGGGTGAGCTACGAGCAGTACTTC
TRBJ2-7 | NA | TRBV20-1 | NA | CSASENEQYF | TGCAGTGCTAGTGAAAACGAGCAGTACTTC
TRBJ2-6 | NA | TRBV7-9 | NA | CASTVVGANVLTF | TGTGCCAGCACGGTGGTAGGGGCCAACGTCCTGACTTTC
TRBJ1-6 | NA | TRBV7-9 | TRBD1 | CASSAQTGRGSPLHF | TGTGCCAGCAGCGCACAGACAGGGCGGGGATCACCCCTCCACTTT
TRBJ2-1 | NA | TRBV9 | NA | CASSVQGHEQFF | TGTGCCAGCAGCGTTCAGGGCCATGAGCAGTTCTTC
TRBJ2-1 | once | TRBV7-9 | NA | CASVRNNEQFF | TGTGCCAGCGTAAGGAATAATGAGCAGTTCTTC
TRBJ2-7 | few | TRBV20-1 | NA | CSAREDGEQYF | TGCAGTGCTAGAGAAGACGGCGAGCAGTACTTC
TRBJ2-7 | NA | TRBV28 | NA | CASSLPPGAANTYEQYF | TGTGCCAGCAGTTTACCCCCGGGGGCAGCCAACACCTACGAGCAGTACTTC
TRBJ2-1 | NA | TRBV5-1 | NA | CASSVQGRSYNEQFF | TGCGCCAGCAGCGTACAGGGGAGGTCCTACAATGAGCAGTTCTTC